This entry lists 28 T cell receptor beta chains sequenced from one sample in a study of cytomegalovirus exposure and HLA in healthy donors. PCR involved 60 Vbeta and 13 Jbeta primers. The table came from immunoSEQ multiplex PCR; TCRdb's copy has only in-frame clones and leaves some out. In the table there are around 150,000 clones, around four fifths of which are singletons. Input material: PBMCs. The receptors stem from a man aged 18 to 30 in good health and CMV-seronegative.

This chain uses TRBV18 with TRBJ2-2; TRBD2 matches at 8 bases. The J segment lost 4 bases and the V segment lost 0 bases, leaving 4 bases of the junction unmatched. The CDR3 is made up of 16 amino acids. Germline values: CDR1 KGHSH, CDR2 LQKENI. Here the CDR3 reads CASSPPSGSGTGELFF. The CDR3, as DNA: TGTGCCAGCTCACCACCCAGCGGGAGCGGCACCGGGGAGCTGTTTTTT.

This clone is a singleton in its sample. This rearrangement joins TRBV27 to TRBJ1-1; 8 bases agree with TRBD1. Trimming cost V 4 bases and J 4 bases; bases outside gene matches: 11. Germline V CDR1 and CDR2: MNHEY, SMNVEV (reference sequence). The CDR3 is 16 amino acids. DNA for the CDR3: TGTGCCAGCAGTTCGACAGGGGTTGTGTCGGTCACTGAAGCTTTCTTT. Translation gives CASSSTGVVSVTEAFF.

The chain recombines TRBV6-1 with TRBJ1-4; tentative D call: TRBD1 (6 bases). The CDR3 length is 14 residues. V lost 6 bases, J lost 3 bases, and 11 bases lay in between. Germline CDR1 MNHNS, CDR2 SASEGT. CDR3 DNA: TGTGCCAGCAGGGTGGGGGCGGCTAATGAAAAACTGTTTTTT. Translating gives CASRVGAANEKLFF.

V gene TRBV7-9 combines with J gene TRBJ2-7; D may be TRBD2 (5 bases). V dropped 0 bases and J dropped 3 bases, with 9 bases sitting between them. The CDR3 covers 14 residues. In germline, CDR1 is SEHNR, CDR2 FQNEAQ (reference sequence). The CDR3 bases are TGTGCCAGCAGCTTAGCAAGGGAGCTCTACGAGCAGTACTTC. Translated, it gives CASSLARELYEQYF.

This clone has just one count. This chain links TRBV4-2 with TRBJ2-5; 9 bases are shared with TRBD2. With 4 bases clipped from V and 4 bases from J, the junction kept 7 bases outside the gene matches. Per the germline V gene, CDR1 is LGHNA and CDR2 is YNFKEQ. This CDR3 comprises 15 residues. CDR3 sequence: CASSLTSGSSETQYF. As DNA, the CDR3 is TGTGCCAGCAGCCTGACTAGCGGATCCTCAGAGACCCAGTACTTC.

V usage is TRBV27 and J usage is TRBJ1-5; tentatively, D is TRBD1 (5 bases). Germline V gives CDR1 MNHEY, CDR2 SMNVEV (reference sequence). The CDR3 has 13 amino acids. V dropped 3 bases and J dropped 6 bases, with 9 bases sitting between them. CDR3 in amino acids: CASSLGRGQPQHF. CDR3 in DNA: TGTGCCAGCAGTTTGGGTAGGGGTCAGCCCCAGCATTTT.

The rearrangement joins TRBV9 to TRBJ2-3; 10 bases fit TRBD2. CDR3 length equals 16 residues. CDR1 SGDLS and CDR2 YYNGEE come from the germline V gene. Trimming removed 6 bases from V and 3 bases from J; junction bases left unmatched: 10. This CDR3 is CASNPLGAGGTDTQYF. In DNA, the CDR3 is TGTGCCAGCAACCCCCTCGGAGCGGGAGGGACAGATACGCAGTATTTT.

V usage is TRBV9 and J usage is TRBJ2-7; the D is unclear. Trimming pared 3 bases from V and 3 bases from J, leaving 7 bases between. The CDR3 covers 12 residues. The germline V gene encodes CDR1 SGDLS and CDR2 YYNGEE. DNA of the CDR3: TGTGCCAGCAGCGCCAATTTCTACGAGCAGTACTTC. Encoded protein: CASSANFYEQYF.

The chain carries TRBV7-9 and TRBJ2-2, with 7 bases aligning to TRBD2. The CDR3 spans 18 residues. Germline V gene lookup returns CDR1 SEHNR and CDR2 FQNEAQ (reference sequence). Trimming cost V 1 base and J 5 bases; bases outside gene matches: 13. The CDR3 here is CASSLGRNGRSQTGELFF. In nucleotides, the CDR3 is TGTGCCAGCAGCTTAGGTCGAAACGGGAGGAGCCAGACCGGGGAGCTGTTTTTT.

V is TRBV28 and J is TRBJ2-7; 8 bases map to TRBD1. The length of the CDR3 is 12 residues. Trimming at V came to 10 bases and at J to 6 bases, leaving 8 bases not matched to a gene. Germline assignment: CDR1 MDHEN and CDR2 SYDVKM. CDR3 DNA sequence: TGTGCCATCCTCTTACAGGGGGGCGAGCAGTACTTC. Translating gives CAILLQGGEQYF.

The chain has TRBV5-5 and TRBJ2-2; 7 bases are a match to TRBD2. Trimming removed 6 bases from V and 4 bases from J; junction bases left unmatched: 9. This CDR3 spans 15 amino acids. The germline V gene encodes CDR1 SGHKS and CDR2 YYEKEE (reference sequence). CDR3 DNA: TGTGCCAGCATCTCGTGGGAGGGTGGCACCGGGGAGCTGTTTTTT. It yields the protein CASISWEGGTGELFF.

In this sample, this clone turned up a few times. CDR3 residues: CASSRGTSRSGELFF. CDR3 DNA: TGTGCCAGCAGCCGGGGGACTAGCCGGTCCGGGGAGCTGTTTTTT. The rearrangement uses TRBV14 and TRBJ2-2, with 9 bases matching TRBD2. The V segment lost 4 bases and the J segment 6 bases; nucleotides outside the gene matches: 6. Germline V CDR1 and CDR2: SGHDN, FVKESK. The CDR3 is 15 amino acids.

This clone was observed once. The rearrangement uses TRBV25-1 and TRBJ1-3; TRBD1 matches at 8 bases. V lost 6 bases to trimming and J lost 2 bases; unmatched junction nucleotides: 0. The CDR3 spans 13 residues. CDR1 is MGHDK, CDR2 SYGVNS, per germline. CDR3 protein: CASRTGAGNTIYF. The CDR3 nucleotides read TGTGCCAGCAGGACAGGGGCTGGAAACACCATATATTTT.

V and J are TRBV5-1 and TRBJ2-1; 7 positions agree with TRBD2. The CDR3 runs 14 residues. Germline CDR1 is SGHRS and CDR2 is YFSETQ. V lost 4 bases, J lost 6 bases, and 7 bases stayed unmatched. CDR3 DNA: TGCGCCAGCAGCCCTCGGATAGCGGGCAATGAGCAGTTCTTC. It specifies CASSPRIAGNEQFF.

The CDR3 DNA reads as TGTGCCAGCAGCTTAACGACGACTAGCGGGTCCAAAAACATTCAGTACTTC. Translating it yields CASSLTTTSGSKNIQYF. The chain uses TRBV7-2 and TRBJ2-4; the match to TRBD2 covers 10 bases. The CDR3 loop spans 17 amino acids. Per germline, CDR1 SGHTA and CDR2 FQGNSA. The junction had 6 bases not matched to a gene; V was cut back by 2 bases and J by 2 bases.

The CDR3 DNA reads as TGTGCCAGCAGCGGGACAGGGGATAATTCACCCCTCCACTTT. It codes for CASSGTGDNSPLHF. V and J are TRBV9 and TRBJ1-6; TRBD1 agrees at 9 bases. Germline CDR1 SGDLS, CDR2 YYNGEE. This CDR3 spans 14 amino acids. V gave up 3 bases and J gave up 5 bases; unmatched junction bases: 0.

The chain has TRBV6-5 and TRBJ2-7; 7 positions match TRBD2. The CDR3 runs 15 residues. Germline V gene data show CDR1 as MNHEY and CDR2 as SVGAGI. The ends lost 6 bases at V and 3 bases at J; junction bases unmatched: 11. In DNA form, the CDR3 reads TGTGCCAGCAGCCCCACCTCGGGGGGATACTACGAGCAGTACTTC. Protein: CASSPTSGGYYEQYF.

The gene calls are TRBV30 and TRBJ1-5, with 8 bases aligning to TRBD1. The CDR3 contains 13 residues. The germline CDR1 and CDR2 sequences are GTSNPN and SVGIG (reference sequence). J gave up 7 bases and V 0 bases, and 2 bases lay outside the gene matches. The CDR3 loop is CAWSVAGGQPQHF. In DNA form, the CDR3 reads TGTGCCTGGAGTGTGGCAGGGGGCCAGCCCCAGCATTTT.

The V and J genes are TRBV11-3 and TRBJ2-7; D remains ambiguous. Germline V gene data show CDR1 as SGHNT and CDR2 as YENEEA. The CDR3 runs to 13 residues. The V gene lost 4 bases and the J gene lost 6 bases, with 13 bases spanning the gap. The CDR3 region is CASSSVRTPEQYF. In nucleotides, the CDR3 is TGTGCCAGCAGCTCGGTACGTACGCCCGAGCAGTACTTC.

This sequence joins TRBV4-1 and TRBJ2-1, with a tentative D call TRBD1 (6 bases). V dropped 3 bases and J dropped 9 bases, with 9 bases sitting between them. Germline CDR1 MGHRA, CDR2 YSYEKL. The CDR3 runs to 12 residues. CDR3 residues: CASSQSRGEQFF. CDR3 in DNA: TGCGCCAGCAGCCAGTCCAGGGGTGAGCAGTTCTTC.

The table lists this clone with a count of one. The chain joins TRBV28 to TRBJ2-7, with 9 bases fitting TRBD2. V trimming: 5 bases; J trimming: 3 bases; junction bases outside the gene matches: 14. The CDR3 is 17 amino acids. Germline CDR1 reads MDHEN; CDR2 reads SYDVKM. Here the CDR3 DNA reads TGTGCCAGCAGTCAGGGACTAGCCACATCAACCAACTACGAGCAGTACTTC. This gives the protein CASSQGLATSTNYEQYF.

The chain recombines TRBV9 with TRBJ1-1; D is possibly TRBD1 (6 bases). V was shortened by 4 bases and J by 4 bases, with 26 bases between the two germline ends. CDR1 is SGDLS, CDR2 YYNGEE, per germline. The CDR3 runs 18 residues. The CDR3 nucleotides read TGTGCCAGCAGCCCCGAAGTTCTCGGGGGGGCGCAGGGCACTGAAGCTTTCTTT. Residues: CASSPEVLGGAQGTEAFF.

This clone was seen just once. The V gene is TRBV5-1, the J gene TRBJ2-3, with D possibly TRBD2 on 6 matching bases. V was clipped by 1 base and J by 3 bases, with 12 bases between them. The CDR3 is 15 residues long. Germline V lookup: CDR1 SGHRS, CDR2 YFSETQ. CDR3 loop: CASSLWSGLTDTQYF. The DNA for the CDR3 is TGCGCCAGCAGCTTGTGGAGCGGGCTTACAGATACGCAGTATTTT.

The chain couples TRBV6-6 to TRBJ1-5; possible D gene TRBD1, 6 bases. The CDR3 is made up of 14 amino acids. Trimming shortened V by 3 bases and J by 5 bases, and 11 bases separated the two germline ends. Germline V gives CDR1 MNHNY, CDR2 SVGAGI (reference sequence). The CDR3 here is CASSYRGGDQPQHF. In DNA, the CDR3 is TGTGCCAGCAGTTATAGGGGGGGGGATCAGCCCCAGCATTTT.

The chain joins TRBV6-4 to TRBJ1-1; D is possibly TRBD1 (6 bases). CDR1 is MRHNA and CDR2 is SNTAGT in the germline V gene. The CDR3 is 15 residues long. The germline V and J ends were trimmed by 7 bases and 5 bases, with 20 bases remaining between them. CDR3 residues: CASKIRDTWETEAFF. Here the CDR3 DNA reads TGTGCCAGCAAAATCCGGGACACCTGGGAGACTGAAGCTTTCTTT.

This chain links TRBV19 with TRBJ1-5, with 10 nucleotides matching TRBD1. The germline gives CDR1 LNHDA, CDR2 SQIVND (reference sequence). The V and J ends lost 8 bases and 1 base, in that order; junction bases with no gene match: 8. The CDR3 consists of 16 residues. The CDR3 nucleotides read TGTGCCAGTGAGACTAGGGACAGGGGAAGCAATCAGCCCCAGCATTTT. It yields the protein CASETRDRGSNQPQHF. The complete variable domain, with remaining parts taken from reference TRBV19 and TRBJ1-5, reads DGGITQSPKYLFRKEGQNVTLSCEQNLNHDAMYWYRQDPGQGLRLIYYSQIVNDFQKGDIAEGYSVSREKKESFPLTVTSAQKNPTAFYLCASETRDRGSNQPQHFGDGTRLSIL.

The chain has TRBV19 and TRBJ2-7; the D is unclear. Trimming stripped 3 bases from V and 2 bases from J, with 11 bases between. Germline V CDR1 and CDR2: LNHDA, SQIVND (reference sequence). The CDR3 covers 14 residues. The CDR3 DNA reads TGTGCCAGTAGTATTATCGATCGCGCCTACGAGCAGTACTTC. Translation: CASSIIDRAYEQYF.

The rearrangement joins TRBV4-2 to TRBJ1-2; the match to TRBD1 covers 11 bases. This CDR3 region has 16 residues. Germline values: CDR1 LGHNA, CDR2 YNFKEQ. The trim removed 2 bases at V and 8 bases at J, leaving 10 bases unmatched. Written as DNA, the CDR3 is TGTGCCAGCAGCCAATTGGGACAGGGGGTAGTACAGGGCTACACCTTC. Encoded protein: CASSQLGQGVVQGYTF.